The present T cell receptor (beta chain) was sequenced within a study of blood T cell repertoires in COVID-19. Study-level background: Some COVID-19 samples were acute and others convalescent; all came from the United States, Italy and Spain.

The repertoire was sequenced with immunoSEQ multiplex PCR; TCRdb's copy has only in-frame clones and lacks some. Here the sample spans 310,000 or so clones, about nine tenths being singletons. This clonotype was obtained from a woman aged 30 to 39 with COVID-19, enrolled during active disease. Sequencing was performed on peripheral blood.

This CDR3 is CAWSVRDTGELFF. As DNA, the CDR3 is TGTGCCTGGAGTGTGAGGGACACCGGGGAGCTGTTTTTT. The chain combines TRBV30 with TRBJ2-2, with a possible D match to TRBD2 (5 bases). V shed 0 bases and J shed 3 bases, with 5 bases lying between them. Germline V gives CDR1 GTSNPN, CDR2 SVGIG (reference sequence). CDR3 length equals 13 residues.